Each of the 9 T cell receptor beta chains below was sequenced from the same sample in a study of vaccination and CD4 T cells after COVID-19. Sequencing of the DNA from cultured CD4+ T cells was carried out with the Oncomine TCR Beta short-read assay. TCRdb reanalysed the PCR reads using MiXCR and keeps one entry per CDR3 protein. The table records some 10,000 distinct CDR3 sequences, approximately 24% of them present only once. For these TCRs, the target antigens are not known. Treatment meaning: approximately 11-day PBMC culture with coronavirus spike peptide pools or control peptides (ViraFEST assay). The input for sequencing was CD4+ T cells from blood, cultured in vitro, taken after SARS-CoV-2 vaccination. The source of these receptors is a human donor who had recovered from COVID-19.

The chain recombines TRBV6-1 with TRBJ1-2, with TRBD1 matching over 7 bases. The CDR3 is made up of 14 amino acids. Germline CDR1 and CDR2: MNHNS and SASEGT. Trimming took 5 bases from V and 8 from J; bases not matched to a gene: 11. CDR3 loop: CASSQTTGSWGYTF. CDR3 sequence (DNA): TGTGCCAGCAGTCAGACGACAGGGTCTTGGGGCTACACCTTC.

This clonotype was detected a few times. The chain is built from TRBV7-2 and TRBJ1-3, with 9 bases matching TRBD1. The CDR3 is made up of 17 amino acids. Germline assignment: CDR1 SGHTA and CDR2 FQGNSA. The V segment lost 5 bases and the J segment 0 bases; nucleotides outside the gene matches: 8. The CDR3 loop reads CASSVLQGANSGNTIYF. The CDR3 coding sequence is TGTGCCAGCAGCGTACTACAGGGGGCGAACTCTGGAAACACCATATATTTT.

Relative to its sample, this clonotype is medium-sized. The V call is TRBV7-2, the J call TRBJ1-2; 8 bases map to TRBD1. Germline assignment: CDR1 SGHTA and CDR2 FQGNSA. CDR3 length: 13 residues. With V trimmed by 5 bases and J by 4 bases, 3 bases remained unmatched. The CDR3 is CASSLGQGYGYTF. The CDR3 region has the DNA TGTGCCAGCAGCCTAGGACAGGGCTATGGCTACACCTTC. The entire variable domain, with the rest obtained from reference TRBV7-2 and TRBJ1-2, is as follows: GAGVSQSPSNKVTEKGKDVELRCDPISGHTALYWYRQSLGQGLEFLIYFQGNSAPDKSGLPSDRFSAERTGGSVSTLTIQRTQQEDSAVYLCASSLGQGYGYTFGSGTRLTVV.

A few counts support this clonotype. The rearrangement joins TRBV7-9 to TRBJ1-1; no clear D gene. The CDR3 runs 16 residues. Per germline, CDR1 SEHNR and CDR2 FQNEAQ (reference sequence). V gave up 5 bases and J gave up 1 base, with 17 bases separating them. The CDR3: CASSVSRGLQNTEAFF. As DNA, the CDR3 is TGTGCCAGCAGCGTTAGCCGCGGCTTGCAGAACACTGAAGCTTTCTTT.

V and J are TRBV6-1 and TRBJ1-5; D may be TRBD1 (5 bases). Germline V CDR1 and CDR2: MNHNS, SASEGT. The CDR3 has 17 amino acids. Trimming took 5 bases from V and 1 from J, leaving 18 bases between them. The CDR3 spells CASSKGPRGGSNQPQHF. CDR3 coding DNA: TGTGCCAGCAGTAAGGGCCCCCGGGGGGGAAGCAATCAGCCCCAGCATTTT.

This chain connects TRBV14 to TRBJ2-5, with D perhaps TRBD1 (6 bases). The germline CDR1 and CDR2 sequences are SGHDN and FVKESK. This CDR3 has 14 residues. V lost 4 bases, J lost 5 bases, and 14 bases lay in between. This CDR3 reads CASSPLTGLETQYF. The CDR3 nucleotides read TGTGCCAGCAGCCCCCTTACAGGGTTGGAGACCCAGTACTTC. Full variable domain (remainder filled in from reference TRBV14 and TRBJ2-5): EAGVTQFPSHSVIEKGQTVTLRCDPISGHDNLYWYRRVMGKEIKFLLHFVKESKQDESGMPNNRFLAERTGGTYSTLKVQPAELEDSGVYFCASSPLTGLETQYFGPGTRLLVL.

This clonotype has a single count. The J gene is TRBJ1-2, the V gene TRBV2; D gene ambiguous. Between the trimmed V and J ends, which lost 5 bases and 2 bases, there was a span of 6 bases. The CDR3 is 12 residues long. Germline CDR1 is SNHLY and CDR2 is FYNNEI. DNA of the CDR3: TGTGCCAGCAGTACGGGGAACTATGGCTACACCTTC. Its protein is CASSTGNYGYTF.

This clonotype was seen a few times. This chain uses TRBV5-6 with TRBJ2-5; either TRBD1 or TRBD2 may supply D (6 bases each). Trimming pared 2 bases from V and 4 bases from J, leaving 15 bases between. Germline V gene data show CDR1 as SGHDT and CDR2 as YYEEEE. The CDR3 spans 15 residues. The DNA of the CDR3 is TGTGCCAGCAGCTTCCGACGGAGGGGGGCAGAGACCCAGTACTTC. It yields the protein CASSFRRRGAETQYF.

CDR3 nucleotides: TGTGCCAGCAGTTTCCGTAGACGGAAAGCTTTCTTT. This sequence encodes CASSFRRRKAFF. The chain has TRBV28 and TRBJ1-1; unclear D gene. V lost 3 bases and J lost 9, with 11 bases in between. The CDR3 totals 12 residues. CDR1 is MDHEN, CDR2 SYDVKM, per germline.